One and the same sample provided the 8 T cell receptor beta chains below, sequenced in a study of T cells in Graves' hyperthyroidism and ophthalmopathy. TCR beta CDR3 regions were amplified from RNA transcripts. The HTBI primer set drove a first-round RT-PCR of the TCR CDR3. MiXCR was run by TCRdb on the multiplex PCR reads, yielding one entry per CDR3 protein. Here the sample spans about 370,000 distinct CDR3 sequences, 15% being singletons. The material sequenced was blood. All receptors come from a woman aged 60-75 years with Graves' ophthalmopathy.

Many counts were recorded for this clonotype. The J gene is TRBJ2-7, the V gene TRBV11-1; 8 bases fit TRBD2. V shed 5 bases and J 2 bases; nucleotides not matched to a gene: 14. The CDR3 runs 17 residues. Germline lookup yields CDR1 SGHAT and CDR2 FQDESV (reference sequence). Written as DNA, the CDR3 is TGTGCCAGCAGCCTCGGGGGGATAGCGGGAAGGACCTACGAGCAGTACTTC. It codes for CASSLGGIAGRTYEQYF.

This clonotype was recorded at least ten times. The chain carries TRBV28 and TRBJ1-5; D gene ambiguous. V was trimmed by 5 bases and J by 0 bases, leaving 11 bases between them. This CDR3 has 15 residues. Per germline, CDR1 MDHEN and CDR2 SYDVKM. For the CDR3, the DNA is TGTGCCAGCAGTGGTCAGACTTATAGCAATCAGCCCCAGCATTTT. Residues: CASSGQTYSNQPQHF.

This clonotype was recorded at least ten times. The J gene is TRBJ1-2, the V gene TRBV28; no reliable D call. This CDR3 has 12 amino acids. Germline lookup yields CDR1 MDHEN and CDR2 SYDVKM. Trimming stripped 6 bases from V and 8 bases from J, with 13 bases between. The DNA for the CDR3 is TGTGCCAGCAGCTCCTTCAACCTGGGCTACACCTTC. Encoded protein: CASSSFNLGYTF.

This clonotype was picked up many times. This sequence joins TRBV15 and TRBJ1-1, with D perhaps TRBD1 (5 bases). Germline CDR1 LNHNV, CDR2 YYDKDF (reference sequence). The CDR3 runs to 15 residues. Deletions cut 0 bases from V and 8 bases from J, with 16 bases between. The CDR3 region is CATSRDLFTGAEAFF. The DNA of the CDR3 is TGTGCCACCAGCAGAGATCTTTTTACAGGAGCAGAAGCTTTCTTT.

This clonotype was detected many times. The chain is built from TRBV6-1 and TRBJ2-1; 13 bases line up with TRBD2. Per germline, CDR1 MNHNS and CDR2 SASEGT. The CDR3 loop spans 15 amino acids. V trimming: 6 bases; J trimming: 7 bases; junction bases outside the gene matches: 6. The CDR3 DNA reads as TGTGCCAGCAGGCTGACTAGCGGGAGGTTAAATGAGCAGTTCTTC. Its protein is CASRLTSGRLNEQFF.

A remark on this clonotype: A much larger clone lies a single base off, so this may be a read error. The conserved phenylalanine or tryptophan normally closing the CDR3 is absent here, so this likely arose from a read error. CDR3 sequence (DNA): TGTGCCAGCAGTAACCGGGACATTCAGAACACTGAAGCTTTCGTT. Protein product: CASSNRDIQNTEAFV. The rearrangement joins TRBV2 to TRBJ1-1, with D possibly matching TRBD1 (6 bases). Germline CDR1 SNHLY, CDR2 FYNNEI. V shed 5 bases and J shed 1 base, with 14 bases lying between them. The CDR3 consists of 15 residues.

This clonotype has ten or more counts. The chain combines TRBV28 with TRBJ2-2, with D perhaps matching TRBD2 (7 bases). The V end lost 7 bases, the J end lost 6 bases, and 15 bases lay between the germline ends. Per the germline V gene, CDR1 is MDHEN and CDR2 is SYDVKM. There are 14 residues in the CDR3. CDR3 DNA sequence: TGTGCCAGCATCCCGGGGGCGGGAGCCGGGGAGCTGTTTTTT. Its translation: CASIPGAGAGELFF.

In its sample, this clonotype was seen many times. The rearrangement links TRBV11-2 to TRBJ2-1, with 8 bases matching TRBD2. The germline CDR1 and CDR2 sequences are SGHAT and FQNNGV. Trimming removed 8 bases from V and 6 bases from J; junction bases left unmatched: 6. This CDR3 contains 13 residues. As DNA, the CDR3 is TGTGCCAGCGAGGGACTAGGAGGCAATGAGCAGTTCTTC. Amino acid sequence: CASEGLGGNEQFF.